Included here is one TCR beta chain sequence, with context. This entry comes from a study of T cells expressing NK-cell markers. Looked up from germline, CDR1 is KGHSH and CDR2 is LQKENI. This CDR3 contains 17 residues. Following a re-call of the 5' RACE reads, TCRdb has one entry per CDR3 protein and lacks DNA. This sample lists some 150,000 distinct CDR3 sequences; its ten largest clones have roughly an eighth. This receptor was taken from a man aged 18 to 35 in good health. The sequenced sample consisted of blood T cells: a sorted CD56 or NKG2C T cell subset, CD4+ or CD8+ T cells, or bulk PBMC T cells (not recorded which). V is TRBV18 and J is TRBJ2-1; no DNA is available, so the TRBD2 call from TCRdb remains unchecked. The CDR3 is CASSPGTSGMAYNEQFF.